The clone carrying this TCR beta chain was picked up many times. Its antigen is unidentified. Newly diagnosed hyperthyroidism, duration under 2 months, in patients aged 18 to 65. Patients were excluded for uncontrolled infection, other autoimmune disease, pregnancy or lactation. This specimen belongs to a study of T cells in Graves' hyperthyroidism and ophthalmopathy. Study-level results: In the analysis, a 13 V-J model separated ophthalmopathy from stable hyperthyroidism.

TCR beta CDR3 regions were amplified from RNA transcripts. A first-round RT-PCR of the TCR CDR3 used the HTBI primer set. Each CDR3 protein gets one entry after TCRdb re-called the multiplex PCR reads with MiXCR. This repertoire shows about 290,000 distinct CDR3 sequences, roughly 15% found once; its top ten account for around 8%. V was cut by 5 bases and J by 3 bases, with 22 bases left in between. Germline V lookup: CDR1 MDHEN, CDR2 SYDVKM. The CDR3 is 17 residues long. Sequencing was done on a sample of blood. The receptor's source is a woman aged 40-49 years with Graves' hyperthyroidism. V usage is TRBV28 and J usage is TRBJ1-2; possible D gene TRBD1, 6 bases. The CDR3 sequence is CASSTLVGGGAYYGYTF. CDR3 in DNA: TGTGCCAGCAGTACCCTCGTTGGGGGGGGCGCCTACTATGGCTACACCTTC.